This T cell receptor beta chain was sequenced during a study of blood T cells in healthy people across ages. Regarding the study as a whole: Those diversity estimates obtained from one million T cells were thought to be underestimates.

Trimming took 0 bases from V and 8 from J, leaving 11 bases between them. The CDR3 totals 15 residues. The germline CDR1 and CDR2 sequences are SGHTA and FQGNSA. As regards this clonotype: The antigen is undetermined.

A sample-barcoded 5' primer and a J-beta primer mix were used in a second PCR of roughly 6 to 11 cycles. Via MiXCR, TCRdb re-called the 5' RACE reads, giving one row per CDR3 protein. The sample carries over 300,000 distinct CDR3 sequences, about 52% recorded once. The sequenced sample was blood. This chain links TRBV7-2 with TRBJ1-6, with D possibly being TRBD1 (5 bases). This TCR was recovered from a man in his 60s in good health. The CDR3 sequence is CASSLASGADSPLHF. As DNA, the CDR3 is TGTGCCAGCAGCTTAGCATCCGGGGCCGATTCACCCCTCCACTTT.